Sequencing of this T cell receptor (beta chain) was carried out in a study of radiotherapy plus CTLA-4 blockade in lung cancer. General observations from the study: Blood TCR clones of tumor origin expanded after radiotherapy plus ipilimumab.

In regard to this clone: Its specificity is unknown.

V lost 5 bases and J lost 1, with 11 bases in between. CDR3 length: 14 residues. Germline CDR1 MNHEY, CDR2 SVGAGI. The repertoire was sequenced with immunoSEQ multiplex PCR; TCRdb's copy has only in-frame clones and lacks some. The sample contains 62,000 or so clones, 70% to 80% of which appear only once. The sequenced sample was peripheral blood, obtained from a patient treated with radiotherapy plus ipilimumab. The clonotype comes from a human donor with non-small cell lung cancer who had a complete response to radiotherapy plus ipilimumab. V is TRBV6-5 and J is TRBJ1-2, with no clear D. CDR3 amino acids: CASSLQRYNYGYTF. CDR3 bases: TGTGCCAGCAGTCTACAGAGGTATAACTATGGCTACACCTTC.